This T cell receptor (beta chain) appears in the sequencing data of a study of cytomegalovirus exposure and HLA in healthy donors. Study-wide results and caveats: TCR beta chain V- and J-gene trimming was linked, in a later analysis, to a missense variant in DCLRE1C.

Trimming cost V 4 bases and J 1 base, with 19 bases left between them. Germline V gene lookup returns CDR1 SGHTA and CDR2 FQGNSA. The CDR3 totals 17 residues. The PCR used 60 Vbeta and 13 Jbeta primers. Method: immunoSEQ multiplex PCR; TCRdb's copy keeps in-frame clones and lacks some. The sample comprises some 160,000 clones, roughly 84% of which are singletons, and about 2.5% rests with the top ten. Concerning this clone itself: Antigen: not known.

The rearrangement uses TRBV7-2 and TRBJ1-1; D not certain. The sequence came from a boy younger than 10 in good health and CMV-seronegative. The sequenced material came from PBMCs. CDR3 sequence: CASSSRLQPGKNTEAFF. The CDR3, as DNA: TGTGCCAGCAGCTCCAGACTACAGCCGGGAAAGAACACTGAAGCTTTCTTT.